This is a list of T cell receptor beta chains from one sample in a study of monozygotic twins with inflammatory bowel disease. Following a re-call of the 5' RACE reads, TCRdb has one entry per CDR3 protein and lacks DNA. In total, the table holds about 450,000 distinct CDR3 sequences. Sequences were obtained from blood. The source of these receptors is a human donor with ulcerative colitis or Crohn's disease, or a healthy co-twin of an affected twin (not recorded which). CDR3s include the opening cysteine and the closing phenylalanine or tryptophan.

V: TRBV12-3/TRBV12-4; J: TRBJ2-1; CDR3: CASTSGGIEQFF
V: TRBV10-3; J: TRBJ2-3; CDR3: CAISESGARDTQYF
V: TRBV5-6; J: TRBJ1-2; CDR3: CASSIGQGGYTF
V: TRBV20-1; J: TRBJ2-5; CDR3: CSAREPRTAQETQYF
V: TRBV14; J: TRBJ1-2; CDR3: CASSQELNYGYTF
V: TRBV20-1; J: TRBJ2-1; CDR3: CSAKTGPRALSHEQFF
V: TRBV10-3; J: TRBJ2-7; CDR3: CAISVDSLTTYEQYF
V: TRBV3-1; J: TRBJ1-1; CDR3: CASSRSRNRGHSLNTEAFF
V: TRBV20-1; J: TRBJ1-3; CDR3: CSAGQGNTIYF
V: TRBV4-1; J: TRBJ1-2; CDR3: CASSHPDRPNYGYTF
V: TRBV13; J: TRBJ2-1; CDR3: CASSLTRGLSYNEQFF
V: TRBV5-1; J: TRBJ2-2; CDR3: CASSPWARDTGELFF
V: TRBV29-1; J: TRBJ2-1; CDR3: CSVERISGSYNEQFF
V: TRBV19; J: TRBJ1-5; CDR3: CASRDRPSNQPQHF
V: TRBV7-2; J: TRBJ2-1; CDR3: CASSPVATYNEQFF
V: TRBV5-1; J: TRBJ2-3; CDR3: CASSLKLAGTLTDTQYF
V: TRBV20-1; J: TRBJ2-3; CDR3: CSARSSLAATDTQYF
V: TRBV6-5; J: TRBJ2-2; CDR3: CASSQTGKELFF
V: TRBV9; J: TRBJ2-5; CDR3: CASSVGVNGETQYF
V: TRBV20-1; J: TRBJ2-2; CDR3: CSAPRGRTASTGELFF
V: TRBV5-6; J: TRBJ2-5; CDR3: CASSRTGEGTQYF
V: TRBV7-9; J: TRBJ2-2; CDR3: CASRSGTQNTGELFF
V: TRBV7-9; J: TRBJ1-3; CDR3: CASSLTYSSGNTIYF
V: TRBV20-1; J: TRBJ1-1; CDR3: CVGDSYSTEAFF
V: TRBV5-1; J: TRBJ2-2; CDR3: CASSGGLAGSGELFF
V: TRBV6-5; J: TRBJ1-2; CDR3: CASIKPGQGAGGYTF
V: TRBV6-6; J: TRBJ2-5; CDR3: CASGEGGETQYF
V: TRBV20-1; J: TRBJ2-1; CDR3: CSAMRGVVEQFF
V: TRBV29-1; J: TRBJ2-2; CDR3: CSVDSYTGELFF
V: TRBV12-3/TRBV12-4; J: TRBJ2-7; CDR3: CASSLSPGSYEQYF
V: TRBV4-2; J: TRBJ2-7; CDR3: CASSQAAGTSMYYEQYF
V: TRBV7-2; J: TRBJ2-1; CDR3: CASSLGGLASNEQFF
V: TRBV4-1; J: TRBJ1-2; CDR3: CASSPGTGRDYGYTF
V: TRBV25-1; J: TRBJ2-7; CDR3: CASTGSSPYEQYF
V: TRBV28; J: TRBJ2-1; CDR3: CASERLAGGNEQFF
V: TRBV6-1; J: TRBJ2-1; CDR3: CASSLFFSGSYNEQFF
V: TRBV7-6; J: TRBJ2-1; CDR3: CVSSLPPAIAGYNEQFF
V: TRBV20-1; J: TRBJ1-1; CDR3: CSARGGTVEAFF
V: TRBV19; J: TRBJ2-1; CDR3: CASSIQERESGEQFF
V: TRBV5-1; J: TRBJ2-1; CDR3: CASSGRDRNPYNEQFF
V: TRBV10-3; J: TRBJ2-2; CDR3: CAISGSHSGELFF
V: TRBV4-3; J: TRBJ1-4; CDR3: CASSQDRRGTTNEKLFF
V: TRBV7-9; J: TRBJ1-1; CDR3: CASSLLQGAGTEAFF